The T cell receptor (beta chain) under discussion was sequenced for a study of naive and memory T cell subsets. Study observations and caveats: Diversity fell and Gini index rose from naive through CM, EM, EMRA. Clonotypes here are unpaired alpha or beta chain sequences. Naive repertoires, especially CD8, held a few larger clonotypes, possibly memory cells re-expressing CD45RA.

The beta constant-region primer was an equimolar mix of two oligonucleotides covering TRBC1 and TRBC2. Ligated cDNA was amplified by four rounds of PCR with nested alpha and beta constant-region primers and SP2. TCRdb re-analysed the UMI-ligation and nested PCR reads in MiXCR, keeping a single row per CDR3 protein. Here the sample spans fewer than 150,000 distinct CDR3 sequences, approximately 21% being singletons. For this clonotype: Its antigen remains unknown.

V was shortened by 2 bases and J by 9 bases, with 21 bases between the two germline ends. Germline lookup yields CDR1 SGHKS and CDR2 YYEKEE (reference sequence). The CDR3 loop spans 17 amino acids. The sequenced material came from naive CD8+ T cells from blood. The V call is TRBV5-5, the J call TRBJ1-6; D gene unclear. The receptor comes from a human donor in good health. For the CDR3, the DNA is TGTGCCAGCAGCTTTAGTAATGCAGGTGCTTTTGGTTCACCCCTCCACTTT. Its translation is CASSFSNAGAFGSPLHF.